A selection of T cell receptor beta chains follows, all from one sample in a study of blood T cell repertoires in COVID-19. The protocol was immunoSEQ multiplex PCR, while the TCRdb copy is restricted to in-frame clones and leaves out a portion. The profile shows 97,000 or so clones, more than 75% of them singletons. The sequenced material came from peripheral blood. The receptors were sampled from a man aged 50-59 years with active or convalescent COVID-19. Each CDR3 is given with its conserved first and last residue. Fields, in order: clone size, J gene, D gene, V gene, CDR3 DNA, CDR3 protein. The D gene is left open where the match is weak. Clone size is shown for a subset of rows, as once, few, many or a class of expanded clone.

abundance: NA
j_gene: TRBJ1-5
d_gene: NA
v_gene: TRBV6-5
CDR3nt: TGTGCCAGCAGCCCGGAGGGATCCCAGCATTTT
CDR3aa: CASSPEGSQHF

abundance: NA
j_gene: TRBJ2-7
d_gene: TRBD1
v_gene: TRBV5-1
CDR3nt: TGCGCCAGCAGCTCGACAGGGGGATACCTCGAGCAGTACTTC
CDR3aa: CASSSTGGYLEQYF

abundance: NA
j_gene: TRBJ2-7
d_gene: TRBD1
v_gene: TRBV27
CDR3nt: TGTGCCAGCAGTTCCCACGGACAGGGGACCGACTACGAGCAGTACTTC
CDR3aa: CASSSHGQGTDYEQYF

abundance: NA
j_gene: TRBJ1-4
d_gene: NA
v_gene: TRBV27
CDR3nt: TGTGCCAGCAGTTTGCAGGGTGGTGAAAAACTGTTTTTT
CDR3aa: CASSLQGGEKLFF

abundance: NA
j_gene: TRBJ1-5
d_gene: TRBD1
v_gene: TRBV6-1
CDR3nt: TGTGCCAGCAGTGGAGCAGGGGGCGTTGGCAATCAGCCCCAGCATTTT
CDR3aa: CASSGAGGVGNQPQHF

abundance: NA
j_gene: TRBJ2-5
d_gene: TRBD2
v_gene: TRBV5-1
CDR3nt: TGCGCCAGCAGCTTAAGGACTAGCGGGGGAGAGACCCAGTACTTC
CDR3aa: CASSLRTSGGETQYF

abundance: NA
j_gene: TRBJ1-2
d_gene: NA
v_gene: TRBV6-5
CDR3nt: TGTGCCATCACCAAATCGGGTTTTGGGGGCTACACCTTC
CDR3aa: CAITKSGFGGYTF

abundance: NA
j_gene: TRBJ2-7
d_gene: NA
v_gene: TRBV28
CDR3nt: TGTGCCAGCAGTTTATTTGCAGGGGAGTCCTACGAGCAGTACTTC
CDR3aa: CASSLFAGESYEQYF

abundance: many
j_gene: TRBJ1-6
d_gene: NA
v_gene: TRBV6-5
CDR3nt: TGTGCCAGCAGACGTGGACAGAGGGATTCACCCCTCCACTTT
CDR3aa: CASRRGQRDSPLHF

abundance: NA
j_gene: TRBJ2-5
d_gene: NA
v_gene: TRBV5-4
CDR3nt: TGTGCCAGCAGCTTGGCCCCAGGAGAGACCCAGTACTTC
CDR3aa: CASSLAPGETQYF

abundance: NA
j_gene: TRBJ2-4
d_gene: TRBD1
v_gene: TRBV30
CDR3nt: TGTGCCTGGGGGGAACAGGGGGCTGGAAACATTCAGTACTTC
CDR3aa: CAWGEQGAGNIQYF

abundance: NA
j_gene: TRBJ2-5
d_gene: TRBD1
v_gene: TRBV19
CDR3nt: TGTGCCAGTAGTATGTCAGGGGGACAAGAGACCCAGTACTTC
CDR3aa: CASSMSGGQETQYF

abundance: NA
j_gene: TRBJ1-2
d_gene: TRBD1
v_gene: TRBV28
CDR3nt: TGTGCCAGCACCCCCTCGGACAGGGTATATGGCTACACCTTC
CDR3aa: CASTPSDRVYGYTF

abundance: NA
j_gene: TRBJ1-2
d_gene: TRBD1
v_gene: TRBV3-1/TRBV3-2
CDR3nt: TGTGCCAGCAGCCGAGAACAGGGGGTGGGTGGCTACACCTTC
CDR3aa: CASSREQGVGGYTF

abundance: NA
j_gene: TRBJ2-2
d_gene: NA
v_gene: TRBV7-2
CDR3nt: TGTGCCAGCAGCTTATGGGACACCACCGGGGAGCTGTTTTTT
CDR3aa: CASSLWDTTGELFF

abundance: NA
j_gene: TRBJ1-2
d_gene: TRBD1
v_gene: TRBV28
CDR3nt: TGTGCCAGCAGTCCGACAGGGGAGACCTATGGCTACACCTTC
CDR3aa: CASSPTGETYGYTF

abundance: NA
j_gene: TRBJ2-1
d_gene: NA
v_gene: TRBV7-8
CDR3nt: TGTGCCAGCAGCTTAGTCTCGGGAGAGCAGTTCTTC
CDR3aa: CASSLVSGEQFF

abundance: NA
j_gene: TRBJ1-5
d_gene: NA
v_gene: TRBV28
CDR3nt: TGTGCCAGCAGACAGGGACCGAGCTGGCAGCCCCAGCATTTT
CDR3aa: CASRQGPSWQPQHF

abundance: NA
j_gene: TRBJ2-3
d_gene: NA
v_gene: TRBV19
CDR3nt: TGTGCCAGTAGGCTCACAGCGGTTAGCACAGATACGCAGTATTTT
CDR3aa: CASRLTAVSTDTQYF

abundance: NA
j_gene: TRBJ2-1
d_gene: TRBD2
v_gene: TRBV27
CDR3nt: TGTGCCAGCAGTTTATCGTGGCTAGCGGGGGCCAATGAGCAGTTCTTC
CDR3aa: CASSLSWLAGANEQFF

abundance: NA
j_gene: TRBJ1-5
d_gene: NA
v_gene: TRBV28
CDR3nt: TGTGCCAGCAGTTCCGGCGCAGGGGAACAGCCCCAGCATTTT
CDR3aa: CASSSGAGEQPQHF

abundance: NA
j_gene: TRBJ2-5
d_gene: NA
v_gene: TRBV14
CDR3nt: TGTGCCAGCAGCCCTCAGGGGAGGGGAGAGACCCAGTACTTC
CDR3aa: CASSPQGRGETQYF

abundance: NA
j_gene: TRBJ1-2
d_gene: TRBD1
v_gene: TRBV7-7
CDR3nt: TGTGCCAGCAGACCTGACAGGGTAGGAGGCTACACCTTC
CDR3aa: CASRPDRVGGYTF

abundance: NA
j_gene: TRBJ1-3
d_gene: NA
v_gene: TRBV2
CDR3nt: TGTGCCAGCAACCCGCAGGGATCCTCTGGAAACACCATATATTTT
CDR3aa: CASNPQGSSGNTIYF

abundance: NA
j_gene: TRBJ2-3
d_gene: TRBD2
v_gene: TRBV5-1
CDR3nt: TGCGCCAGCAGCTTCACTAGCGGGAAGACAGATACGCAGTATTTT
CDR3aa: CASSFTSGKTDTQYF

abundance: NA
j_gene: TRBJ1-2
d_gene: TRBD1
v_gene: TRBV14
CDR3nt: TGTGCCAGCAGCCCTCGACAGGGGGATGGCTACACCTTC
CDR3aa: CASSPRQGDGYTF

abundance: few
j_gene: TRBJ1-2
d_gene: TRBD1
v_gene: TRBV18
CDR3nt: TGTGCCAGCAAGGGGGCTCTGGAAGGCTACACCTTC
CDR3aa: CASKGALEGYTF

abundance: NA
j_gene: TRBJ1-4
d_gene: TRBD1
v_gene: TRBV6-5
CDR3nt: TGTGCCAGCAGACGACAGGGCACTAATGAAAAACTGTTTTTT
CDR3aa: CASRRQGTNEKLFF

abundance: NA
j_gene: TRBJ1-6
d_gene: NA
v_gene: TRBV4-1
CDR3nt: TGCGCCAGCAGCCAAGTTCATGGGCAGGCAGGTTCACCCCTCCACTTT
CDR3aa: CASSQVHGQAGSPLHF

abundance: NA
j_gene: TRBJ1-4
d_gene: NA
v_gene: TRBV21-1
CDR3nt: TGTGCCAGCAGCAGTGGGACAGACAATGAAAAACTGTTTTTT
CDR3aa: CASSSGTDNEKLFF

abundance: NA
j_gene: TRBJ1-2
d_gene: TRBD1
v_gene: TRBV6-2/TRBV6-3
CDR3nt: TGTGCCAGCAGTACCCGGACAGGGGCCTGGGGCTACACCTTC
CDR3aa: CASSTRTGAWGYTF

abundance: NA
j_gene: TRBJ1-2
d_gene: TRBD1
v_gene: TRBV19
CDR3nt: TGTGCCAGCACCGACCTGACAGGGACTAACTATGGCTACACCTTC
CDR3aa: CASTDLTGTNYGYTF

abundance: NA
j_gene: TRBJ1-3
d_gene: NA
v_gene: TRBV10-3
CDR3nt: TGTGCCATCAGTGAGTCGACTCAGCCCATATATTTT
CDR3aa: CAISESTQPIYF

abundance: NA
j_gene: TRBJ1-1
d_gene: NA
v_gene: TRBV12-3/TRBV12-4
CDR3nt: TGTGCCAGCAGTTTGAACAGTGGCGCTGAAGCTTTCTTT
CDR3aa: CASSLNSGAEAFF

abundance: NA
j_gene: TRBJ1-1
d_gene: NA
v_gene: TRBV12-5
CDR3nt: TGTGCTAGTGGTTTGCAGATGAACACTGAAGCTTTCTTT
CDR3aa: CASGLQMNTEAFF

abundance: NA
j_gene: TRBJ1-6
d_gene: TRBD1
v_gene: TRBV5-1
CDR3nt: TGCGCCAGCAGCCGGGACAGGGGCTACTCACCCCTCCACTTT
CDR3aa: CASSRDRGYSPLHF

abundance: NA
j_gene: TRBJ2-1
d_gene: TRBD1
v_gene: TRBV2
CDR3nt: TGTGCCAGCAGCAAATATGGGACAGGGATCGAAAATGAGCAGTTCTTC
CDR3aa: CASSKYGTGIENEQFF

abundance: NA
j_gene: TRBJ1-6
d_gene: NA
v_gene: TRBV12-3/TRBV12-4
CDR3nt: TGTGCCAGCAGTGACTCCGGTAATTCACCCCTCCACTTT
CDR3aa: CASSDSGNSPLHF

abundance: NA
j_gene: TRBJ1-1
d_gene: TRBD1
v_gene: TRBV2
CDR3nt: TGTGCCAGCAGTGAAGGGGTCGCAGGGGACAGGGGTGAAGCTTTCTTT
CDR3aa: CASSEGVAGDRGEAFF

abundance: NA
j_gene: TRBJ2-3
d_gene: TRBD2
v_gene: TRBV5-6
CDR3nt: TGTGCCAGCAGCGCCTCTAGCGGGGGGCAGTATTTT
CDR3aa: CASSASSGGQYF

abundance: once
j_gene: TRBJ2-6
d_gene: NA
v_gene: TRBV5-1
CDR3nt: TGCGCCAGCACCTCAGGCCCCTCTGGGGCCAACGTCCTGACTTTC
CDR3aa: CASTSGPSGANVLTF

abundance: NA
j_gene: TRBJ2-3
d_gene: NA
v_gene: TRBV6-5
CDR3nt: TGTGCCAGCAGTTACGACGGGGCAGATACGCAGTATTTT
CDR3aa: CASSYDGADTQYF

abundance: NA
j_gene: TRBJ1-1
d_gene: NA
v_gene: TRBV18
CDR3nt: TGTGCCAGCTCACAACAGGGTGTCACTGAAGCTTTCTTT
CDR3aa: CASSQQGVTEAFF

abundance: NA
j_gene: TRBJ1-6
d_gene: NA
v_gene: TRBV7-8
CDR3nt: TGTGCCAGCTCCACGAAAAATCCGGGGTGGGAGGCCTCCCTCGGTTCACCCCTCCACTTT
CDR3aa: CASSTKNPGWEASLGSPLHF

abundance: NA
j_gene: TRBJ1-1
d_gene: NA
v_gene: TRBV30
CDR3nt: TGTGCCTGGAGTGTAGAGGGAAACACTGAAGCTTTCTTT
CDR3aa: CAWSVEGNTEAFF

abundance: NA
j_gene: TRBJ1-6
d_gene: TRBD1
v_gene: TRBV6-1
CDR3nt: TGTGCCAGCACCTTGGGACAGGGAGGGGATTCACCCCTCCACTTT
CDR3aa: CASTLGQGGDSPLHF

abundance: NA
j_gene: TRBJ2-5
d_gene: TRBD1
v_gene: TRBV19
CDR3nt: TGTGCCAGTAGTGGGACAGGGTTGAGGGAGACCCAGTACTTC
CDR3aa: CASSGTGLRETQYF

abundance: NA
j_gene: TRBJ1-6
d_gene: TRBD1
v_gene: TRBV19
CDR3nt: TGTGCCAGTAGTGGGAAAGGGGGCTACAATTCACCCCTCCACTTT
CDR3aa: CASSGKGGYNSPLHF